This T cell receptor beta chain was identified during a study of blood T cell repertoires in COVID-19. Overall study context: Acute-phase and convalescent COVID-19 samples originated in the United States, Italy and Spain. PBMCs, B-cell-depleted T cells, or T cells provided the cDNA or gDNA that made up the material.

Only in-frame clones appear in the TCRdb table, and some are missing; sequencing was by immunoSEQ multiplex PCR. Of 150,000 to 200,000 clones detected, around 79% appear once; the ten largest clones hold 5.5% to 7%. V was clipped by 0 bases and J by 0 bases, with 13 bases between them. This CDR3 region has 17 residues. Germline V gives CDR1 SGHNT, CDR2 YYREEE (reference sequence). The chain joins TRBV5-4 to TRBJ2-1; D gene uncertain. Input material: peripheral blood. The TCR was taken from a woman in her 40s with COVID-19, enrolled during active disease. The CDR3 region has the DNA TGTGCCAGCAGCTTGGATACGCACCCGAGCTCCTACAATGAGCAGTTCTTC. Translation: CASSLDTHPSSYNEQFF.